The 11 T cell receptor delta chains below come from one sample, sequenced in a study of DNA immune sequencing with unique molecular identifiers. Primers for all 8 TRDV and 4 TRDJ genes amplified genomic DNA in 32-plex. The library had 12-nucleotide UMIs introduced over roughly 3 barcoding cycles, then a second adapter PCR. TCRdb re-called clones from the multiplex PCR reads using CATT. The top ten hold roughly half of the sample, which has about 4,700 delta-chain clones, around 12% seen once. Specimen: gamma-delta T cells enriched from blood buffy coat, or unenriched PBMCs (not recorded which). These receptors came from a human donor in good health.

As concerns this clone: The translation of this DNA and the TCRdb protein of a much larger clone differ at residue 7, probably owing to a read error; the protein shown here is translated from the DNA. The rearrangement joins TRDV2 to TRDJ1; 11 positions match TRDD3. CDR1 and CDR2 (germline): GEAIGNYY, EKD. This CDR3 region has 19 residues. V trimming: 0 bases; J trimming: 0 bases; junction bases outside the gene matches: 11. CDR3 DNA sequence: TGTGCCTGTGACACCCTTGAAGCTGGGGGATACCCGGACACCGATAAACTCATCTTT. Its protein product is CACDTLEAGGYPDTDKLIF.

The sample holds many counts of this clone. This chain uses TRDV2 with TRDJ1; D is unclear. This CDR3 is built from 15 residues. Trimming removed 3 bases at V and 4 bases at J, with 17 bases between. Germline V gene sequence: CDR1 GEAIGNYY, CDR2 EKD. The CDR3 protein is CACDPRWVHGDKLIF. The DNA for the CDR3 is TGTGCCTGTGACCCCAGATGGGTACATGGCGATAAACTCATCTTT.

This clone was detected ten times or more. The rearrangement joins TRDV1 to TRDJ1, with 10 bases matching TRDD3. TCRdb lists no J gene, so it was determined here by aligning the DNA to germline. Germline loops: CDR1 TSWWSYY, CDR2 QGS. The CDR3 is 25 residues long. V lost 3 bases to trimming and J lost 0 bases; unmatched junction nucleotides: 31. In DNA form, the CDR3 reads TGTGCTCTTGGGGAGCCACCGGCCTGGGTTGGGGGTACTGGGGGATCGGAGGGGTACACCGATAAACTCATCTTT. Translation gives CALGEPPAWVGGTGGSEGYTDKLIF.

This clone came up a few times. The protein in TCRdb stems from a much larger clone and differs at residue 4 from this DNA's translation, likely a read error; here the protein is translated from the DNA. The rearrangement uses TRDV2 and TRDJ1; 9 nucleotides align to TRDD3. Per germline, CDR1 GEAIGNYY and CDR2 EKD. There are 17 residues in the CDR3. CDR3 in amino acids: CACHTLGDGKYTDKLIF. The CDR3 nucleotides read TGTGCCTGTCACACTCTGGGGGATGGAAAGTACACCGATAAACTCATCTTT.

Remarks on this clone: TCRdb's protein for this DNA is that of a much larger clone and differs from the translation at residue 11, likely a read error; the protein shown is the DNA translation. The CDR3 DNA sequence: TGTGCCTGTGACACCGTCGGGGGTCGCACCGTTAAACTCATCTTT. Its protein is CACDTVGGRTVKLIF. V and J are TRDV2 and TRDJ1; the D gene is possibly TRDD3 (5 bases). Germline V lookup: CDR1 GEAIGNYY, CDR2 EKD. The CDR3 length is 15 residues.

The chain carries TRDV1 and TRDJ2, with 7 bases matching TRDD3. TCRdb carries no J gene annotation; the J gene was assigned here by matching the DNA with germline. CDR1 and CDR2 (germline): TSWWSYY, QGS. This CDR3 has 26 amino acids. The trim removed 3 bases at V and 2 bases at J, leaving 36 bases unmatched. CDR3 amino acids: CALGDPVGHYSPHLLGHTPLTAQLFF. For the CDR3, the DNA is TGTGCTCTTGGGGACCCCGTGGGTCATTACTCACCTCACTTACTGGGGCATACCCCGTTGACAGCACAACTCTTCTTT.

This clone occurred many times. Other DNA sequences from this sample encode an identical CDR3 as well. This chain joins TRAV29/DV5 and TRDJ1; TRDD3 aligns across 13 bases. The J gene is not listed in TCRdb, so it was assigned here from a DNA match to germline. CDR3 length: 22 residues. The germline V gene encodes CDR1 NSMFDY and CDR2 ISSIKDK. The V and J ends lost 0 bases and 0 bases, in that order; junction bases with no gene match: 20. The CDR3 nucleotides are TGTGCAGCAAGCGCGCTCCGACGCTGTACTGGGGGATACGGCCCGTACACCGATAAACTCATCTTT. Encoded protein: CAASALRRCTGGYGPYTDKLIF.

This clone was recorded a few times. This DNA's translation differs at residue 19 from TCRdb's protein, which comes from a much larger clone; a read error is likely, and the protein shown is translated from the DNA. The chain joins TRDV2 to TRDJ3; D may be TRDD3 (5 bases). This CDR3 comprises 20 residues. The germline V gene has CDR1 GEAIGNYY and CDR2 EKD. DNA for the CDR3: TGTGCCTGTGACACCTTGGGGACCACGAACGGCTCCTGGGACACCCGACAGATGATTTTC. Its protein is CACDTLGTTNGSWDTRQMIF.

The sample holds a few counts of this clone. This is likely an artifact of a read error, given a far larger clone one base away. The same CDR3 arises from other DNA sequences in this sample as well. CDR3 sequence reads: CACDKVLGDTRSWDTRQMFF. For the CDR3, the DNA is TGTGCCTGTGACAAAGTACTGGGGGATACGCGCTCCTGGGACACACGACAGATGTTTTTC. The chain links TRDV2 to TRDJ3, with 13 positions matching TRDD3. This CDR3 spans 20 amino acids. The germline V gene encodes CDR1 GEAIGNYY and CDR2 EKD.

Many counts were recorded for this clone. CDR3 sequence reads: CACTEGVLGRSSWDTRQMFF. The DNA of the CDR3 is TGTGCCTGCACGGAGGGAGTACTGGGACGTAGCTCCTGGGACACCCGACAGATGTTTTTC. V and J are TRDV2 and TRDJ3, with D possibly matching TRDD3 (6 bases). V was trimmed by 7 bases and J by 0 bases, leaving 24 bases between them. Germline lookup yields CDR1 GEAIGNYY and CDR2 EKD. This CDR3 has 20 residues.

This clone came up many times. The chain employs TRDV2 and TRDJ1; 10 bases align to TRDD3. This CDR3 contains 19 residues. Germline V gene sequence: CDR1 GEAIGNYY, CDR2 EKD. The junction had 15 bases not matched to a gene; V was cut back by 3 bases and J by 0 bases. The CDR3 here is CACDRLGDTGPSYTDKLIF. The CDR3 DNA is TGTGCCTGTGACCGTTTGGGGGATACCGGACCCTCGTACACCGATAAACTCATCTTT.